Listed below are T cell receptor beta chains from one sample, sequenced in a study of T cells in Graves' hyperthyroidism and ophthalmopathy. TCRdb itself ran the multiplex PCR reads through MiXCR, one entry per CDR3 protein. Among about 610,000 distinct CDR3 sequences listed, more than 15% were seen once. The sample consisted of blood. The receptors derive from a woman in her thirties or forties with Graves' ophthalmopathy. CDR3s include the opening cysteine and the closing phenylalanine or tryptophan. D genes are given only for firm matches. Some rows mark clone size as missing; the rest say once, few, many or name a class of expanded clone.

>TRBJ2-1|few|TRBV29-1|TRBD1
TGCAGCGTCAGCGTGGGACAGGGGACCTCCTACAATGAGCAGTTCTTC
CSVSVGQGTSYNEQFF
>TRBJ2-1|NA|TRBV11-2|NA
TGTGCCAGCAGCTTAGGGTCACTAGCCAGCTCCTACAATGAGCAGTTCTTC
CASSLGSLASSYNEQFF
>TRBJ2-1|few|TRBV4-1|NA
TGCGCCAGCAGCCAGCCCACTAGATCCAATGAGCAGTTCTTC
CASSQPTRSNEQFF
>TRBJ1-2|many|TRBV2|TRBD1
TGTGCCAGCAGTGTAGGGACAGGGTATGGCTACACCTTC
CASSVGTGYGYTF
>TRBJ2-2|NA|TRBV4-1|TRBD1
TGCGCCAGCAGCCAAGGACAGGGGACACGGACCGGGGAGCTGTTTTTT
CASSQGQGTRTGELFF
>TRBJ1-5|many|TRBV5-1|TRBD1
TGCGCCAGCAGTCCGCAGGGGGATTGGAATCAGCCCCAGCATTTT
CASSPQGDWNQPQHF
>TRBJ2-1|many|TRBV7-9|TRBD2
TGTGCCAGCAGCTTCCGCACTAGCGGGAGTAATGAGCAGTTCTTC
CASSFRTSGSNEQFF
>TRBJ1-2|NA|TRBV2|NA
TGTGCCTGCAGTGAAGCGTGGCGAGGGACCGGCTACACCTTC
CACSEAWRGTGYTF
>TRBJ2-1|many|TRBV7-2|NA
TGTGCCAGCAGCTTAGACAGGGCGAATGAGCAGTTCTTC
CASSLDRANEQFF
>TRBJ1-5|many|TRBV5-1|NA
TGCGCCAGCAGGGGAGAGAGCAATCAGCCCCAGCATTTT
CASRGESNQPQHF
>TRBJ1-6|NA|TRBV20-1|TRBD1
TGCAGTGCCGGGACAGCCCTAAGGACCGCAAATTCACCCCTCCACTTT
CSAGTALRTANSPLHF
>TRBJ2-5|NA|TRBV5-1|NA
TGCGCCAGCACTCCGGGCCCCGGAGGGGAGACCCAGTACTTC
CASTPGPGGETQYF
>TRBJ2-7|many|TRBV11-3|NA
TGTGCCAGCAGCAGGGATGGGTCGCAACACGAGCAGTACTTC
CASSRDGSQHEQYF
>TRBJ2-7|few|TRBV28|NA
TGTGCCAGCAGTTTAGAGGGATTAGCTCCCTACGAGCAGTACTTC
CASSLEGLAPYEQYF
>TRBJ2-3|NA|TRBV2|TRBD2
TGTGCCAGCAGCACCCGGGAGGCTAGCGGGAGGGCCGGGGAAGATACGCAGTATTTT
CASSTREASGRAGEDTQYF
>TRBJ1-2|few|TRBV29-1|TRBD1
TGCAGCGTTGAATATGTACAGGGGAGCTATGGCTACACCTTC
CSVEYVQGSYGYTF
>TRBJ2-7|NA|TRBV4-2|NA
TGTGCCAGCAGCCAAATCGAAGGGCTCCTAGCATACGAGCAGTACTTC
CASSQIEGLLAYEQYF
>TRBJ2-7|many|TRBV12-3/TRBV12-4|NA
TGTGCCAGCAGCAGTCCTCGAGATGGGTCCTACGAGCAGTACTTC
CASSSPRDGSYEQYF
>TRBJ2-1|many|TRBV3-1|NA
TGTGCCAGCAGCCCGGGTCTCCTCCCCCCCTACAATGAGCAGTTCTTC
CASSPGLLPPYNEQFF
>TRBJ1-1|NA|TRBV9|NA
TGTGCCAGCAGCGTAGGGCTGTTCTCAAACACTGAAGCTTTCTTT
CASSVGLFSNTEAFF
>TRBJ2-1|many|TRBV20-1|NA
TGCAGTGCTCCCAGCGACGCTTACAATGAGCAGTTCTTC
CSAPSDAYNEQFF
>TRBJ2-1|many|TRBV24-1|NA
TGTGCCACCAGTGATTGGCCTATGGGGAGCTACAATGAGCAGTTCTTC
CATSDWPMGSYNEQFF
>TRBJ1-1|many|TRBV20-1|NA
TGCAGCGCAGGTGGGGTTGGTCGGACTGAAGCTTTCTTT
CSAGGVGRTEAFF
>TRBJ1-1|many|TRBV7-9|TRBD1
TGTGCCAGCAGCCGTCGGACAGGGGGGAAGGATACCACTGAAGCTTTCTTT
CASSRRTGGKDTTEAFF
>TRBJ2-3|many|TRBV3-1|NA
TGTGCCAGCAGCAATCGGCGGGATCGGACAGATACGCAGTATTTT
CASSNRRDRTDTQYF
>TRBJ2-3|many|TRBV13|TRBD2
TGTGCCAGCAACGGGCTAGCGGGAGGATTCGGCACGCAGTATTTT
CASNGLAGGFGTQYF
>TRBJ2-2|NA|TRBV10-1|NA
TGCGCCAGCCCGGACTACCCGGGCACCGGGGAGCTGTTTTTT
CASPDYPGTGELFF
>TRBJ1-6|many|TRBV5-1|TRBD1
TGCGCCAGCAGCGTCGAGACAGGGGGTAACTCACCCCTCCACTTT
CASSVETGGNSPLHF
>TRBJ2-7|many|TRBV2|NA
TGTGCCAGCAGCGAGCAGGGTTTCTCCTACGAGCAGTACTTC
CASSEQGFSYEQYF
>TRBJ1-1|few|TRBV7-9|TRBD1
TGTGCCAGCAGCTCCGGACAGGGTTTGGCCGTTGAAGCTTTCTTT
CASSSGQGLAVEAFF
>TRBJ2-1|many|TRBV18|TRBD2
TGTGCCAGCTCACCGACTAGCACCAATGAGCAGTTCTTC
CASSPTSTNEQFF
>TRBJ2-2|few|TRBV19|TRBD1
TGTGCCAGTAGTATTCCCGGGACAGGGTCCACCGGGGAGCTGTTTTTT
CASSIPGTGSTGELFF
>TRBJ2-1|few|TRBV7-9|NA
TGTGCCAGCAGCCCCGGCCCCTACAATGAGCAGTTCTTC
CASSPGPYNEQFF
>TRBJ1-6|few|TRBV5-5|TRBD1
TGTGCCAGCAGCTTGGGACAGGGAAAATCACCCCTCCACTTT
CASSLGQGKSPLHF
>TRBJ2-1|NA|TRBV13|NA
TGTGCCAGCAGCTCCCCCGGGGCCCCAGGGTTCGATGAGCAGTTCTTC
CASSSPGAPGFDEQFF
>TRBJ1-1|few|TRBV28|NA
TGTGCCAGCAGACGCATAGTGGGGGGTGAAGCTTTCTTT
CASRRIVGGEAFF
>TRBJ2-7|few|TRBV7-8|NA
TGTGCCAGCTTTCCCTCCGGAGGCAGCCGGGCGCCCTACGAGCAGTACTTC
CASFPSGGSRAPYEQYF
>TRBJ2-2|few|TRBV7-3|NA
TGTGCCAGCAGCTCGACAGCCACCGGGGAGCTGTTTTTT
CASSSTATGELFF
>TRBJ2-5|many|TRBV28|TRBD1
TGTGCCAGCAGTTTATGGGGACAGGGTCAAGAGACCCAGTACTTC
CASSLWGQGQETQYF
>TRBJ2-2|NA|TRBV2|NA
TGTGCCAGCGTCCTCATTACCGGGGAGCTGTTTTTT
CASVLITGELFF
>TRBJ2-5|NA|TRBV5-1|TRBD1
TGCGCCAGCAGCGGGGGACAGGGGATCGTCGAGACCCAGTACTTC
CASSGGQGIVETQYF
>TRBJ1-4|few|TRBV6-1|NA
TGTGCCAGCAGCCAGAGGCGCGAGGAACTGTTTTTT
CASSQRREELFF
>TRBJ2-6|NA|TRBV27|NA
TGTGCCAGCAGTAACCCTACAGGGGCCAACGTCCTGACTTTC
CASSNPTGANVLTF
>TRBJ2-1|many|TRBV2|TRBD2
TGTGCCAGCACCCTTAGCGGGATTTACAATGAGCAGTTCTTC
CASTLSGIYNEQFF
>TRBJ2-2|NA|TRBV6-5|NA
TGTGCCAGCAGTTACTCTCGGGGGCAGGCCGGGGAGCTGTTTTTT
CASSYSRGQAGELFF
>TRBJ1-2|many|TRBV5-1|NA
TGCGCCAGCAGGACACACGCGGGAGCTAACTATGGCTACACCTTC
CASRTHAGANYGYTF
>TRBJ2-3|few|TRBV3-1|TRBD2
TGTGCCAGCAGCCAAAAAGGCGGGGGGGCGGTAGATACGCAGTATTTT
CASSQKGGGAVDTQYF